Shown below are 20 T cell receptor beta chains from a single sample sequenced in a study of shared clonotypes between healthy human individuals. Measured with immunoSEQ multiplex PCR; TCRdb has only the in-frame clones, and not every one. Of more than 2 million clones detected, roughly 93% appear once; the ten largest clones hold about 1.6%. As defined, naive CD8 cells were CD45RO-negative and positively selected for CCR7, with terminally differentiated effector memory CD45RA+ cells excluded. The sample comprised naive CD8+ T cells from PBMCs. The receptor set was obtained from a man aged 18 to 35 in good health. Some clones in this sample may be carry-over from other donors' samples.

A remark on this clone: Other DNA variants within this sample encode the same CDR3. This chain uses TRBV15 with TRBJ1-1; D is possibly TRBD1 (5 bases). Germline V gene lookup returns CDR1 LNHNV and CDR2 YYDKDF (reference sequence). The CDR3 totals 14 residues. V was cut by 3 bases and J by 0 bases, with 8 bases left in between. In nucleotides, the CDR3 is TGTGCCACCAGCAGGGGGACGGTGAACACTGAAGCTTTCTTT. Protein: CATSRGTVNTEAFF.

The rearrangement uses TRBV29-1 and TRBJ2-3; TRBD2 matches 8 bases. V was pared by 3 bases and J by 4 bases, with 6 bases of the junction left unmatched. The length of the CDR3 is 14 residues. From germline, CDR1 is SQVTM and CDR2 ANQGSEA. CDR3 residues: CSVEPREGPDTQYF. Here the CDR3 DNA reads TGCAGCGTTGAGCCTCGGGAGGGCCCAGATACGCAGTATTTT.

This chain joins TRBV28 and TRBJ2-7; 11 positions match TRBD2. Per the germline V gene, CDR1 is MDHEN and CDR2 is SYDVKM. The CDR3 is 19 amino acids. V gave up 4 bases and J gave up 2 bases; unmatched junction bases: 16. This CDR3 reads CASSSLAGGSHRTPYEQYF. The CDR3 DNA follows: TGTGCCAGCAGTTCGCTAGCGGGAGGCTCACATAGAACGCCCTACGAGCAGTACTTC.

This clone was recorded only once. The chain combines TRBV5-5 with TRBJ2-7; 10 nucleotides line up with TRBD2. The CDR3 loop spans 15 amino acids. V shed 5 bases and J 7 bases; nucleotides not matched to a gene: 12. Germline CDR1 reads SGHKS; CDR2 reads YYEKEE (reference sequence). CDR3 nucleotides: TGTGCCAGCAGGATGGAACCGGGACTAGCGTATGAGCAGTACTTC. This encodes CASRMEPGLAYEQYF.

The chain uses TRBV28 and TRBJ2-3, with 9 nucleotides matching TRBD2. Germline assignment: CDR1 MDHEN and CDR2 SYDVKM. Trimming at V came to 5 bases and at J to 2 bases, leaving 8 bases not matched to a gene. CDR3 length equals 16 residues. CDR3 DNA sequence: TGTGCCAGCAGTCCATCTAGCGGGGAACCCACAGATACGCAGTATTTT. Amino acids: CASSPSSGEPTDTQYF.

V usage is TRBV15 and J usage is TRBJ2-7, with D maybe TRBD1 (5 bases). Trimming left V 1 base short and J 5 bases short, with 18 bases between. CDR3 size: 16 residues. The germline CDR1 and CDR2 sequences are LNHNV and YYDKDF (reference sequence). The CDR3, as DNA: TGTGCCACCAGCAGAGTGCTCGCAGGGAAAGGTAACGAGCAGTACTTC. Its translation is CATSRVLAGKGNEQYF.

The rearrangement links TRBV7-9 to TRBJ2-7; D perhaps matches TRBD1 (5 bases). CDR1 and CDR2 (germline): SEHNR, FQNEAQ (reference sequence). The CDR3 is made up of 13 amino acids. V gave up 3 bases and J gave up 3 bases, with 9 bases separating them. In nucleotides, the CDR3 is TGTGCCAGCAGCTTTCAGGGATACTACGAGCAGTACTTC. Translation: CASSFQGYYEQYF.

The chain is built from TRBV7-9 and TRBJ2-2; the match to TRBD1 covers 8 bases. The CDR3 is 14 amino acids. V dropped 5 bases and J dropped 6; count of bases not matched to a gene: 5. Germline V lookup: CDR1 SEHNR, CDR2 FQNEAQ (reference sequence). CDR3 in amino acids: CASSPRQGSGELFF. CDR3 DNA: TGTGCCAGCAGCCCAAGACAGGGGTCCGGGGAGCTGTTTTTT.

The rearrangement joins TRBV28 to TRBJ1-1, with a weak D call TRBD1 (6 bases). The germline V gene has CDR1 MDHEN and CDR2 SYDVKM. The germline V and J ends were trimmed by 5 bases and 3 bases, with 22 bases remaining between them. CDR3 length: 17 residues. CDR3 sequence: CASSPKDAPRGYTEAFF. Written as DNA, the CDR3 is TGTGCCAGCAGTCCGAAGGACGCACCGAGGGGGTACACTGAAGCTTTCTTT.

V usage is TRBV6-1 and J usage is TRBJ2-1; no definite D call. The CDR3 runs to 19 residues. Trimming removed 2 bases at V and 0 bases at J, with 20 bases between. Germline loops: CDR1 MNHNS, CDR2 SASEGT. The CDR3 loop is CASSEQVRAHITSYNEQFF. CDR3 nucleotide sequence: TGTGCCAGCAGTGAACAGGTAAGGGCCCACATAACCTCCTACAATGAGCAGTTCTTC.

V is TRBV4-3 and J is TRBJ2-7; D possibly corresponds to TRBD2 (5 bases). V was pared by 0 bases and J by 3 bases, with 21 bases between. This CDR3 is built from 18 residues. Germline CDR1 is LGHNA and CDR2 is YSLEER. The CDR3 nucleotides read TGCGCCAGCAGCCAAGAGAGGGCCTTCTCAAACACCAACTACGAGCAGTACTTC. Translated: CASSQERAFSNTNYEQYF.

The gene calls are TRBV7-8 and TRBJ2-2, with TRBD2 as a possible D gene (6 bases). Trimming removed 3 bases at V and 1 base at J, with 12 bases between. This CDR3 has 16 amino acids. CDR1 SGHVS and CDR2 FQNEAQ come from the germline V gene. Here the CDR3 reads CASSFRLAMNTGELFF. CDR3 DNA sequence: TGTGCCAGCAGCTTCCGGCTAGCGATGAACACCGGGGAGCTGTTTTTT.

This clone was recorded only once. This chain connects TRBV19 to TRBJ2-1; tentative D call: TRBD2 (5 bases). Trimming cost V 3 bases and J 10 bases, with 13 bases left between them. CDR1 and CDR2 from the germline V gene are LNHDA and SQIVND (reference sequence). The CDR3 is 13 residues long. The CDR3 protein is CASSIAGNEEQFF. Written as DNA, the CDR3 is TGTGCCAGTAGTATTGCCGGGAACGAGGAGCAGTTCTTC.

Concerning this clone itself: Other DNA sequences in this specimen translate into the identical CDR3. The V and J genes are TRBV27 and TRBJ2-7; TRBD1 matches at 7 bases. Trimming at V came to 0 bases and at J to 2 bases, leaving 4 bases not matched to a gene. The CDR3 has 15 amino acids. Germline V gene data show CDR1 as MNHEY and CDR2 as SMNVEV (reference sequence). CDR3 coding DNA: TGTGCCAGCAGTTTATCTGGGACAGCTACCTACGAGCAGTACTTC. Protein product: CASSLSGTATYEQYF.

The chain is built from TRBV4-1 and TRBJ1-1; weak D call: TRBD1 (5 bases). CDR3 length equals 11 residues. V was cut by 7 bases and J by 5 bases, with 8 bases left in between. Germline V gene lookup returns CDR1 MGHRA and CDR2 YSYEKL. CDR3: CASNRGTEAFF. DNA of the CDR3: TGCGCCAGCAATCGGGGGACTGAAGCTTTCTTT.

V usage is TRBV5-6 and J usage is TRBJ2-3; D might be TRBD1 (6 bases). V was cut by 3 bases and J by 2 bases, with 13 bases left in between. CDR1 SGHDT and CDR2 YYEEEE come from the germline V gene. The length of the CDR3 is 15 residues. In DNA form, the CDR3 reads TGTGCCAGCAGCTACAACAGGGAGCTCACAGATACGCAGTATTTT. It specifies CASSYNRELTDTQYF.

The rearrangement links TRBV7-9 to TRBJ1-4; no firm D call. CDR1 is SEHNR and CDR2 is FQNEAQ in the germline V gene (reference sequence). The CDR3 is made up of 15 amino acids. Deletions cut 5 bases from V and 0 bases from J, with 10 bases between. The CDR3 sequence is CASSPRGTTNEKLFF. Here the CDR3 DNA reads TGTGCCAGCAGCCCGCGCGGGACAACTAATGAAAAACTGTTTTTT.

V usage is TRBV7-9 and J usage is TRBJ1-1, with D maybe TRBD1 (5 bases). CDR3 size: 14 residues. Germline CDR1 is SEHNR and CDR2 is FQNEAQ (reference sequence). V gave up 1 base and J gave up 4 bases, with 10 bases separating them. The CDR3 sequence: CASSLEGRGTEAFF. In DNA, the CDR3 is TGTGCCAGCAGCTTAGAGGGGAGGGGCACTGAAGCTTTCTTT.

This clone was detected once. V gene TRBV27 combines with J gene TRBJ2-7; TRBD2 agrees at 10 bases. The CDR3 has 15 residues. The germline V gene encodes CDR1 MNHEY and CDR2 SMNVEV (reference sequence). The J segment lost 7 bases and the V segment lost 5 bases, leaving 11 bases of the junction unmatched. CDR3 sequence reads: CASSHLAGVSEEQYF. CDR3 coding DNA: TGTGCCAGCAGTCATCTAGCGGGAGTATCGGAAGAGCAGTACTTC.

The V gene is TRBV28, the J gene TRBJ1-2; TRBD1 agrees at 8 bases. The CDR3 has 13 amino acids. The J segment lost 4 bases and the V segment lost 5 bases, leaving 3 bases of the junction unmatched. Germline V CDR1 and CDR2: MDHEN, SYDVKM. The CDR3 reads CASSADRGYGYTF. The DNA for the CDR3 is TGTGCCAGCAGTGCTGACAGGGGCTATGGCTACACCTTC.